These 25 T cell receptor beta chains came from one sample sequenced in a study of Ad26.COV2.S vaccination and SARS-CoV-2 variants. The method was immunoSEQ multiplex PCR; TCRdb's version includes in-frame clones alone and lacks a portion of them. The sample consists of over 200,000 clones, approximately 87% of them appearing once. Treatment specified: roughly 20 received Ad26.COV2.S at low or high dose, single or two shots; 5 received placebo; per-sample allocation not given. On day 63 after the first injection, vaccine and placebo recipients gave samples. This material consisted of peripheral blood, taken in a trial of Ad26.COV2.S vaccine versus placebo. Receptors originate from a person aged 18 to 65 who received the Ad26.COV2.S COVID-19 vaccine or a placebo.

The CDR3 DNA sequence: TGTGCCACCAGTGATTCCCGGACAGGGCCAACCTACAATGAGCAGTTCTTC. Amino acids: CATSDSRTGPTYNEQFF. This chain links TRBV24-1 with TRBJ2-1; 8 bases agree with TRBD1. The V gene end was trimmed by 2 bases and the J gene end by 2 bases; junction bases not matched to a gene: 7. The CDR3 extends over 17 amino acids. Germline lookup yields CDR1 KGHDR and CDR2 SFDVKD.

The CDR3 DNA sequence: TGTGCCAGCAGCCAAGATGGGACATTCAACTATGGCTACACCTTC. Its translation is CASSQDGTFNYGYTF. The chain couples TRBV4-2 to TRBJ1-2, with D tentatively TRBD1 (6 bases). CDR1 LGHNA and CDR2 YNFKEQ come from the germline V gene. V shed 0 bases and J shed 2 bases, with 10 bases lying between them. The CDR3 has 15 amino acids.

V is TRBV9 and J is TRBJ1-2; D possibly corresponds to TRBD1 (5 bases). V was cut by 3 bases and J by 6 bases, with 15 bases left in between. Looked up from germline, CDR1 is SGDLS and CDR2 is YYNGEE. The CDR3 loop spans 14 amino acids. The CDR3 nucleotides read TGTGCCAGCAGCGCCGAGACGGGACGGGATGGCTACACCTTC. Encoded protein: CASSAETGRDGYTF.

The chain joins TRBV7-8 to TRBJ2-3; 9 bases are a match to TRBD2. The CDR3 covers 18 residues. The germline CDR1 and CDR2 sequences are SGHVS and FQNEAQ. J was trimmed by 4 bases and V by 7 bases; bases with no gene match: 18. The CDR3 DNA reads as TGTGCCAGCACCCGGGGGGCGGGAGGGCCAATGAAGGCAGATACGCAGTATTTT. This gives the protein CASTRGAGGPMKADTQYF.

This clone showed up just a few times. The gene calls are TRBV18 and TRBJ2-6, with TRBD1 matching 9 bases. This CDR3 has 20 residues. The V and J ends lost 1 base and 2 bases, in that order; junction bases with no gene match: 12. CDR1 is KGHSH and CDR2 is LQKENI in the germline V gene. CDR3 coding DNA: TGTGCCAGCTCACCACGGCCTAGGGGACAGGGTACGGCTGGGGCCAACGTCCTGACTTTC. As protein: CASSPRPRGQGTAGANVLTF.

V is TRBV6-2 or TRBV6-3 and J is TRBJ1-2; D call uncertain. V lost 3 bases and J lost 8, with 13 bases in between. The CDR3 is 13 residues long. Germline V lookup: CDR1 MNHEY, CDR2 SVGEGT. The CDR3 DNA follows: TGTGCCAGCAGTTATGATCCCAGAGGGGGCTACACCTTC. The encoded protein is CASSYDPRGGYTF.

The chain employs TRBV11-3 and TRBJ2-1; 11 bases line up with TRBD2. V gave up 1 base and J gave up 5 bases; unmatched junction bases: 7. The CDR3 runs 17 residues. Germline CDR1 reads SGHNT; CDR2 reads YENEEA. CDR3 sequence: CASSLVLAGEEDNEQFF. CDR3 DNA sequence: TGTGCCAGCAGCTTAGTACTAGCGGGAGAGGAGGACAATGAGCAGTTCTTC.

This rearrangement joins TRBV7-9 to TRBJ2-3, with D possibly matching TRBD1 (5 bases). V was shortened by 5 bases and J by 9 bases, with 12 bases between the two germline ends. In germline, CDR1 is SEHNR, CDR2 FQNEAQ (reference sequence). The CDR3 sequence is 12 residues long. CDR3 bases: TGTGCCAGCAGCCAGGACATGGAGACGCAGTATTTT. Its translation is CASSQDMETQYF.

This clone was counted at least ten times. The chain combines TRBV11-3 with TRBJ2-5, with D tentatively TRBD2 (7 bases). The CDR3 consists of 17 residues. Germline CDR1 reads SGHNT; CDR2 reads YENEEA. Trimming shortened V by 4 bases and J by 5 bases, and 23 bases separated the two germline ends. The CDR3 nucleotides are TGTGCCAGCAGCTCCTCCTTTCGAGGGAGGGGGTATGAGACCCAGTACTTC. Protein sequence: CASSSSFRGRGYETQYF.

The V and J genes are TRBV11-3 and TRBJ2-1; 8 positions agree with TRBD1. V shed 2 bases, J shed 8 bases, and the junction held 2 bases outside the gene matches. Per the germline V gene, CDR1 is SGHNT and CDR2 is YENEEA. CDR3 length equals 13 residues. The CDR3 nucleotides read TGTGCCAGCAGCTTAAACAGGGGGTATGAGCAGTTCTTC. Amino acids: CASSLNRGYEQFF. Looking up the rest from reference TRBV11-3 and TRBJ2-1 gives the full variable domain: EAGVVQSPRYKIIEKKQPVAFWCNPISGHNTLYWYLQNLGQGPELLIRYENEEAVDDSQLPKDRFSAERLKGVDSTLKIQPAELGDSAVYLCASSLNRGYEQFFGPGTRLTVL.

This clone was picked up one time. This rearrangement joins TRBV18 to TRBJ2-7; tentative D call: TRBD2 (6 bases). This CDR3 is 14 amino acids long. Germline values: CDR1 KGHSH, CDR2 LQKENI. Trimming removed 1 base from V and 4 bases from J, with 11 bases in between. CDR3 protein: CASSPRSGSYEQYF. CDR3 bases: TGTGCCAGCTCACCACGTTCCGGGAGTTACGAGCAGTACTTC.

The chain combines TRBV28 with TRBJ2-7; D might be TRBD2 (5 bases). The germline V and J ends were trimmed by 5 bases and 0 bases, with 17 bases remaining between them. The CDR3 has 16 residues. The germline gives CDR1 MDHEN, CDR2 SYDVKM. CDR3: CASSDFSSGGSYEQYF. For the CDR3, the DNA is TGTGCCAGCAGTGATTTCTCCAGCGGAGGCTCCTACGAGCAGTACTTC.

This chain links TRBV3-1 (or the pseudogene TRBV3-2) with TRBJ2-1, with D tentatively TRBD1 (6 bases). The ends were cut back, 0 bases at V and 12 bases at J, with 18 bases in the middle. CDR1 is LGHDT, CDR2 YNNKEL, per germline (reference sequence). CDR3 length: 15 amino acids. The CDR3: CASSQELVGAQGQFF. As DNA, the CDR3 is TGTGCCAGCAGCCAAGAATTAGTGGGGGCACAGGGGCAGTTCTTC.

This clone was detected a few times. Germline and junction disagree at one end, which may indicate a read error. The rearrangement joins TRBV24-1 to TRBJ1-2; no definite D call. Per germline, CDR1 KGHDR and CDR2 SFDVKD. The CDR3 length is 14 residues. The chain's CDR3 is CATSDLEGNHGYTF. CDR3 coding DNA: TGTGCCACCAGTGATTTGGAGGGTAACCATGGCTACACCTTC.

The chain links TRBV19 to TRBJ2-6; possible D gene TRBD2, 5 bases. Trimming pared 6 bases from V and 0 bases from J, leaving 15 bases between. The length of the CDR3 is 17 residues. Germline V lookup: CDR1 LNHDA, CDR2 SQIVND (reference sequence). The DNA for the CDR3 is TGTGCCAGTAGCGACCGAGTCAGCGGCTCTGGGGCCAACGTCCTGACTTTC. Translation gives CASSDRVSGSGANVLTF. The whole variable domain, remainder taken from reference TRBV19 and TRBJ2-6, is DGGITQSPKYLFRKEGQNVTLSCEQNLNHDAMYWYRQDPGQGLRLIYYSQIVNDFQKGDIAEGYSVSREKKESFPLTVTSAQKNPTAFYLCASSDRVSGSGANVLTFGAGSRLTVL.

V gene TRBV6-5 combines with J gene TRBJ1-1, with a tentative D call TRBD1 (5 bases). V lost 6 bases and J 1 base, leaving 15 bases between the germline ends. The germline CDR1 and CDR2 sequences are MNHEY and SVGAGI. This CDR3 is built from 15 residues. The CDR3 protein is CASRKGGGSNTEAFF. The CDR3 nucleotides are TGTGCCAGCAGAAAAGGCGGGGGGTCGAACACTGAAGCTTTCTTT.

In nucleotides, the CDR3 is TGTGCCAGCAGCCCGTGGACCGATAACCCCAATGAGCAGTTCTTC. This sequence encodes CASSPWTDNPNEQFF. The V call is TRBV7-9, the J call TRBJ2-1; the D is unclear. Germline V CDR1 and CDR2: SEHNR, FQNEAQ (reference sequence). CDR3 size: 15 residues. V lost 5 bases, J lost 6 bases, and 17 bases lay in between.

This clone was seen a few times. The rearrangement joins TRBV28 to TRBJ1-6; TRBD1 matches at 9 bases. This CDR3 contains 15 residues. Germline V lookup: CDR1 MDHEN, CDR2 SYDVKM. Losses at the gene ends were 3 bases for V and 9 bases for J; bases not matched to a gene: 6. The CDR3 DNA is TGTGCCAGCAGTTTGGGGGACAGGGAGGGTTCACCCCTCCACTTT. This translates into CASSLGDREGSPLHF.

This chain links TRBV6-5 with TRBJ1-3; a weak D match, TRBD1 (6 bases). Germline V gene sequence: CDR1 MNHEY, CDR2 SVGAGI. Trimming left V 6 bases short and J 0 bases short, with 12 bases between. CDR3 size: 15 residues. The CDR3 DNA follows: TGTGCCAGCAGCTACGGACAGAACTCTGGAAACACCATATATTTT. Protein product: CASSYGQNSGNTIYF.

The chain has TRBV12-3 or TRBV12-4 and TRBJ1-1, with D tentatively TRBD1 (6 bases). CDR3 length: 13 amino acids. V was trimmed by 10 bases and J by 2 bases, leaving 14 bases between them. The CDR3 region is CATGGAENTEAFF. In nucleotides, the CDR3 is TGTGCCACGGGGGGGGCTGAAAACACTGAAGCTTTCTTT.

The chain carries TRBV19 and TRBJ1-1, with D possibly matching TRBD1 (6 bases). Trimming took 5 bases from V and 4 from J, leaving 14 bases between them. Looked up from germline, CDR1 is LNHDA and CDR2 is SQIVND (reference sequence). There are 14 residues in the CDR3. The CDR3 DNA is TGTGCCAGTAGTCTACAGGGTTTCCCCACTGAAGCTTTCTTT. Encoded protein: CASSLQGFPTEAFF.

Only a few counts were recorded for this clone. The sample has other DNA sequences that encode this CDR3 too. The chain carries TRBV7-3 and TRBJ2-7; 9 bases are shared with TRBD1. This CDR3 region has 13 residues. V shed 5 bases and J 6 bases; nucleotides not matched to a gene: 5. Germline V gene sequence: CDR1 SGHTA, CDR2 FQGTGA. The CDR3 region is CASSLDRGREQYF. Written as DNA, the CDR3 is TGTGCCAGCAGCCTGGACAGGGGCCGCGAGCAGTACTTC.

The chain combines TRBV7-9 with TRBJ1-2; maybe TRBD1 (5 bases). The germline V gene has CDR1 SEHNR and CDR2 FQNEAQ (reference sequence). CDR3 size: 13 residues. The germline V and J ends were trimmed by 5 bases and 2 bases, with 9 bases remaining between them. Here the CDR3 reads CASSPGWNYGYTF. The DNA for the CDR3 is TGTGCCAGCAGCCCAGGGTGGAACTATGGCTACACCTTC.

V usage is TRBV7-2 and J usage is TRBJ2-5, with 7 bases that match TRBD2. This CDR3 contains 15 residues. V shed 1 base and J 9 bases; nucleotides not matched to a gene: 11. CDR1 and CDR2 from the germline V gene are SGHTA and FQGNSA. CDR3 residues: CASSLVGRGSRAQYF. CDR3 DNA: TGTGCCAGCAGCTTAGTGGGGCGGGGGAGTCGAGCCCAGTACTTC. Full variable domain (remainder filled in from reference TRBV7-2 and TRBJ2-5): GAGVSQSPSNKVTEKGKDVELRCDPISGHTALYWYRQSLGQGLEFLIYFQGNSAPDKSGLPSDRFSAERTGGSVSTLTIQRTQQEDSAVYLCASSLVGRGSRAQYFGPGTRLLVL.

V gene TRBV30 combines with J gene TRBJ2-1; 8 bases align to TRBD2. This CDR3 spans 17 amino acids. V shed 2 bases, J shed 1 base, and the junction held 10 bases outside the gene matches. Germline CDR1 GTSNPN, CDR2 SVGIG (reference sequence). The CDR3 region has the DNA TGTGCCTGGAGTCCCCGTAGCGGGGCTGGGTCCTACAATGAGCAGTTCTTC. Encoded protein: CAWSPRSGAGSYNEQFF.